Presented here are 9 T cell receptor beta chains from one specimen sequenced in a study of T-cell memory formation after mild COVID-19. Using its own MiXCR run on the 5' RACE reads, TCRdb lists one record per CDR3 protein. The data contain about 110,000 distinct CDR3 sequences, 9.5% to 15% of them singletons. The sample taken for sequencing was PBMCs or a T cell subset sorted from them (not recorded which). These TCRs come from an adult woman who had mild COVID-19 (a few samples of this study predate the infection). Cell type and time point are not known.

This clonotype was detected only a few times. This sequence joins TRBV4-1 and TRBJ2-1; TRBD2 agrees at 8 bases. The CDR3 sequence is 16 residues long. Germline-derived CDR1 and CDR2 are MGHRA and YSYEKL. The ends lost 0 bases at V and 8 bases at J; junction bases unmatched: 9. CDR3 loop: CASSQDYRGGVYEQFF. CDR3 nucleotides: TGCGCCAGCAGCCAAGATTACCGGGGGGGCGTATATGAGCAGTTCTTC.

In its sample, this clonotype was seen many times. V usage is TRBV12-3 or TRBV12-4 and J usage is TRBJ2-7, with no clear D. Trimming cost V 3 bases and J 3 bases, with 6 bases left between them. The CDR3 extends over 12 amino acids. The CDR3 reads CASSFGSYEQYF. CDR3 nucleotide sequence: TGTGCCAGCAGTTTTGGAAGCTACGAGCAGTACTTC.

This clonotype was observed a few times. This sequence joins TRBV24-1 and TRBJ2-2; 7 bases map to TRBD1. CDR1 KGHDR and CDR2 SFDVKD come from the germline V gene. The CDR3 contains 15 residues. J gave up 7 bases and V 0 bases, and 4 bases lay outside the gene matches. CDR3 coding DNA: TGTGCCACCAGTGATTTGGGTACAGGGGACGGGGAGCTGTTTTTT. Translation: CATSDLGTGDGELFF.

J is TRBJ1-6 and V is TRBV6-2 or TRBV6-3; D is ambiguous. CDR3 length: 16 residues. V was shortened by 2 bases and J by 0 bases, with 8 bases between the two germline ends. The germline V gene encodes CDR1 MNHEY and CDR2 SVGEGT. This chain's CDR3 is CASSYRDSSYNSPLHF. As DNA, the CDR3 is TGTGCCAGCAGTTACAGGGATAGCTCCTATAATTCACCCCTCCACTTT.

This clonotype was counted between two and nine times. The chain combines TRBV9 with TRBJ1-1; D gene uncertain. The CDR3 is 14 amino acids. With 0 bases removed from V and 4 bases from J, the gap between germline ends came to 10 bases. Germline lookup yields CDR1 SGDLS and CDR2 YYNGEE. CDR3: CASSVEGLGTEAFF. The DNA for the CDR3 is TGTGCCAGCAGCGTAGAAGGGCTGGGCACTGAAGCTTTCTTT.

The V call is TRBV7-9, the J call TRBJ2-1; D may match TRBD1 or TRBD2 (6 bases each). The CDR3 totals 17 residues. The V and J ends lost 5 bases and 7 bases respectively, with 24 bases between them. Germline V gene data show CDR1 as SEHNR and CDR2 as FQNEAQ (reference sequence). CDR3 coding DNA: TGTGCCAGCAGCCCCAGGGGTAGCGGCACCCCGCGGAATGAGCAGTTCTTC. Its protein product is CASSPRGSGTPRNEQFF. Combining the CDR3 with reference TRBV7-9 and TRBJ2-1 gives the whole variable domain DTGVSQNPRHKITKRGQNVTFRCDPISEHNRLYWYRQTLGQGPEFLTYFQNEAQLEKSRLLSDRFSAERPKGSFSTLEIQRTEQGDSAMYLCASSPRGSGTPRNEQFFGPGTRLTVL.

The J gene is TRBJ2-1, the V gene TRBV4-3, with 7 bases lining up with TRBD2. Looked up from germline, CDR1 is LGHNA and CDR2 is YSLEER. The CDR3 runs 16 residues. Trimming took 6 bases from V and 4 from J; bases not matched to a gene: 12. CDR3 DNA: TGCGCCAGCAGTCCTAGGGCGGGAGAGGTATACAATGAGCAGTTCTTC. This sequence encodes CASSPRAGEVYNEQFF.

This clonotype was counted a few times. V usage is TRBV30 and J usage is TRBJ1-2; D not certain. Germline assignment: CDR1 GTSNPN and CDR2 SVGIG (reference sequence). The CDR3 totals 12 residues. Trimming pared 0 bases from V and 8 bases from J, leaving 10 bases between. CDR3 region: CAWSVVSEGYTF. CDR3 coding DNA: TGTGCCTGGAGTGTAGTGTCAGAAGGCTACACCTTC.

The rearrangement joins TRBV20-1 to TRBJ2-1, with D perhaps TRBD2 (5 bases). The V gene lost 6 bases and the J gene lost 5 bases, with 11 bases spanning the gap. This CDR3 spans 12 amino acids. The germline V gene encodes CDR1 DFQATT and CDR2 SNEGSKA (reference sequence). Here the CDR3 DNA reads TGCAGTGCGAGCTCGCGGGACAATGAGCAGTTCTTC. The encoded protein is CSASSRDNEQFF.